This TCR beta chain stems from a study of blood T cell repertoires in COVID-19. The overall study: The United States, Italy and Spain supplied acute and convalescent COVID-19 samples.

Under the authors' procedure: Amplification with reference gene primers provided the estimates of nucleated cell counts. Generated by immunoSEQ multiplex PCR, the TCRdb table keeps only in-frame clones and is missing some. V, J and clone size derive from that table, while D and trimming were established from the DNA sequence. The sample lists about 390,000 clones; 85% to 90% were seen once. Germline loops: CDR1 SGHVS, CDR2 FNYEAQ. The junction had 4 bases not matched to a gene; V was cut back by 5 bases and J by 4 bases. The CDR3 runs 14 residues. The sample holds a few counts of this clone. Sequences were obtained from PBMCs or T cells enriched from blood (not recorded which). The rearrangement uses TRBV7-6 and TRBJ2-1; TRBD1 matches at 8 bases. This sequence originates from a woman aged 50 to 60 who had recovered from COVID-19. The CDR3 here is CASSRQGTYNEQFF. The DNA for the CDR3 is TGTGCCAGCAGCAGACAGGGGACGTACAATGAGCAGTTCTTC.